Below, one TCR beta chain is given with its context. The sample is drawn from a study of T-cell memory formation after mild COVID-19. The V and J ends lost 1 base and 3 bases, in that order; junction bases with no gene match: 4. Germline-derived CDR1 and CDR2 are DFQATT and SNEGSKA (reference sequence). CDR3 length: 15 amino acids. TCRalpha and TCRbeta libraries used 5'RACE with constant-segment primers and UMIs. TCRdb re-derived calls from the 5' RACE reads in MiXCR, one entry per CDR3 protein. The sample holds 300,000 to 350,000 distinct CDR3 sequences, about 13% seen once. The V gene is TRBV20-1, the J gene TRBJ2-3; 10 nucleotides align to TRBD2. Sequences were obtained from PBMCs or a T cell subset sorted from them (not recorded which). This receptor was taken from a man aged 18 to 35 who had mild COVID-19 (a few samples of this study predate the infection). Cell type and time point are not known. CDR3 in DNA: TGCAGTGCTAGAGTGAGGACTAGCGGTACAGATACGCAGTATTTT. Residues: CSARVRTSGTDTQYF.